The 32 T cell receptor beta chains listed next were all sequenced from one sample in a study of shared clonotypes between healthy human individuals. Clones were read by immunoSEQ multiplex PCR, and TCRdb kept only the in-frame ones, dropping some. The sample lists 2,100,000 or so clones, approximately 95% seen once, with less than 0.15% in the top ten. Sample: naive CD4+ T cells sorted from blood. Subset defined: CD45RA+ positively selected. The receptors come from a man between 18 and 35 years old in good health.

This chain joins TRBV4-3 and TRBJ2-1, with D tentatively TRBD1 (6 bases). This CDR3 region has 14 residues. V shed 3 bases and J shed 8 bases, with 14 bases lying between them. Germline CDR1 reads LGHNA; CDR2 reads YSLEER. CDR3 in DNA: TGCGCCAGCAGCCATGAACAGGGAGCCGATGAGCAGTTCTTC. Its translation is CASSHEQGADEQFF.

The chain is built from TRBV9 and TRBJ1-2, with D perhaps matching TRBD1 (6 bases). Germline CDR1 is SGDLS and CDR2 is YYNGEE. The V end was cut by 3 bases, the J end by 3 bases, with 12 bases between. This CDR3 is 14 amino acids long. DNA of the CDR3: TGTGCCAGCAGCGAGAGGGGGGTAGACTATGGCTACACCTTC. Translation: CASSERGVDYGYTF.

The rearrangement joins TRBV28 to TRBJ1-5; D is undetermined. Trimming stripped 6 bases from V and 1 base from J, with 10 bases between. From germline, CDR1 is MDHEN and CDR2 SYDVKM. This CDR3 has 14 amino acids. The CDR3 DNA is TGTGCCAGCAGGCGGCGGGCGAGCAATCAGCCCCAGCATTTT. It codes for CASRRRASNQPQHF.

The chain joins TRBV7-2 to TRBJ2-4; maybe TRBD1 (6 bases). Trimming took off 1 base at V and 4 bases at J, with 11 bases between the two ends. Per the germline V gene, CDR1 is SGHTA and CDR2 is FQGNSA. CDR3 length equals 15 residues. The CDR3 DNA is TGTGCCAGCAGCTTAGGGGCAGGGGTTAAAAACATTCAGTACTTC. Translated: CASSLGAGVKNIQYF.

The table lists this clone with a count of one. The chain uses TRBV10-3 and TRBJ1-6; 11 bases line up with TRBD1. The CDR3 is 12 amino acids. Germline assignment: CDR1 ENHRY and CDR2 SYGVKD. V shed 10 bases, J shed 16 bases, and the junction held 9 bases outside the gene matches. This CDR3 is CASGQGAGKLHF. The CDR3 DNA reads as TGTGCCAGCGGACAGGGGGCAGGGAAGCTCCACTTT.

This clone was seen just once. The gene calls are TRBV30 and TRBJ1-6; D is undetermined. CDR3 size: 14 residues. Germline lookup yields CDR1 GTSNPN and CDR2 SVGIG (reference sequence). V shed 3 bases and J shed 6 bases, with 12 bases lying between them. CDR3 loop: CAWSAGSLNSPLHF. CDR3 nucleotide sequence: TGTGCCTGGAGCGCCGGGTCCCTTAATTCACCCCTCCACTTT.

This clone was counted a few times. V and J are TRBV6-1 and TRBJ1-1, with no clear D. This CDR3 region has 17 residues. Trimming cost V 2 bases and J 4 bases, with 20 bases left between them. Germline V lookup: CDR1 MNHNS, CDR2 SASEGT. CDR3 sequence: CASSESLNIGVGTEAFF. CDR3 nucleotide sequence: TGTGCCAGCAGTGAATCCCTGAATATCGGGGTCGGCACTGAAGCTTTCTTT.

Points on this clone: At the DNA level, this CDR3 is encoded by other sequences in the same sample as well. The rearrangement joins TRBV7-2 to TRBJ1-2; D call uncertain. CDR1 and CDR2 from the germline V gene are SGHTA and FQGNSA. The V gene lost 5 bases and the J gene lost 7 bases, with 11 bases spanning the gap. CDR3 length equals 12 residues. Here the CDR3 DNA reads TGTGCCAGCAGCCCCGTTACGGGTGGCTACACCTTC. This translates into CASSPVTGGYTF.

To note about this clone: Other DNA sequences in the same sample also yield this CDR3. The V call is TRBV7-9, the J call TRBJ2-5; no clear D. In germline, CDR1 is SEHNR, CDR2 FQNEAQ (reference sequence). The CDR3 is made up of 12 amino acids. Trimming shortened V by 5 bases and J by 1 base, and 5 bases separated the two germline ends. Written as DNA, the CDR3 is TGTGCCAGCAGCCCCGGCCAAGAGACCCAGTACTTC. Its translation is CASSPGQETQYF.

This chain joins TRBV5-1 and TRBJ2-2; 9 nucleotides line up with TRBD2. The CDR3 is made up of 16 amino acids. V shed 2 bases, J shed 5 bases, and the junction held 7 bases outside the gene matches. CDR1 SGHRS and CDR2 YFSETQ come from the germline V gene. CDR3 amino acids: CASSLALAGRTGELFF. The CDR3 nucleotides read TGCGCCAGCAGCTTAGCCCTAGCGGGAAGGACCGGGGAGCTGTTTTTT.

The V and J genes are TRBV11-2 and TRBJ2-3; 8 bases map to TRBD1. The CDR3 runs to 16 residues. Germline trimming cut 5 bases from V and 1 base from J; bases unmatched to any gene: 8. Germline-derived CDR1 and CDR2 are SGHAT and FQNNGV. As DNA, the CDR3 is TGTGCCAGCAGCCCCCTCCCGGGACAGGGCACAGATACGCAGTATTTT. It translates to CASSPLPGQGTDTQYF.

In nucleotides, the CDR3 is TGCGCCAGCAGCTGGGATGCACGGTACGAGCAGTACTTC. Translated, it gives CASSWDARYEQYF. The V call is TRBV5-1, the J call TRBJ2-7, with D unclear. CDR1 is SGHRS and CDR2 is YFSETQ in the germline V gene. This CDR3 has 13 residues. V lost 3 bases, J lost 4 bases, and 11 bases lay in between.

The CDR3 protein is CASSTSGQLNNSPLHF. The CDR3 bases are TGTGCCAGCAGTACCAGCGGACAGTTAAATAATTCACCCCTCCACTTT. The genes are TRBV28 and TRBJ1-6; weak D call: TRBD1 (6 bases). Trimming took off 5 bases at V and 5 bases at J, with 16 bases between the two ends. The CDR3 covers 16 residues. The germline V gene has CDR1 MDHEN and CDR2 SYDVKM.

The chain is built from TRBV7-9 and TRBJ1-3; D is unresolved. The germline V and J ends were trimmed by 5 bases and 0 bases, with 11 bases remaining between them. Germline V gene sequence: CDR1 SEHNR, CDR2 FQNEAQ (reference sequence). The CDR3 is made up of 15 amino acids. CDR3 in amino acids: CASSPLQSSGNTIYF. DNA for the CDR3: TGTGCCAGCAGCCCCCTACAGAGCTCTGGAAACACCATATATTTT.

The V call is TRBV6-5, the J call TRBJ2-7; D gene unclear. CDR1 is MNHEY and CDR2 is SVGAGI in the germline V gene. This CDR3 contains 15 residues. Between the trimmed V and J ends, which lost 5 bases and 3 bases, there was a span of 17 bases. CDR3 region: CASSRGRALYYEQYF. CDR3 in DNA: TGTGCCAGCAGTAGAGGACGGGCACTGTACTACGAGCAGTACTTC.

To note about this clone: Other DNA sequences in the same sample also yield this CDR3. The CDR3 DNA sequence: TGTGCCAGTAGGACGGTAAACTATGGCTACACCTTC. Amino acids: CASRTVNYGYTF. This chain uses TRBV2 with TRBJ1-2; no clear D gene. The CDR3 is 12 residues long. With 9 bases removed from V and 2 bases from J, the gap between germline ends came to 10 bases. Germline V gives CDR1 SNHLY, CDR2 FYNNEI.

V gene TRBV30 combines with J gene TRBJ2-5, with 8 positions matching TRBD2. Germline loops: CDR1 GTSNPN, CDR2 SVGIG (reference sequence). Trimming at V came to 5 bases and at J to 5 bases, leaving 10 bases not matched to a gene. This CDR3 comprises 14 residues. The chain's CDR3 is CAWAHGGAGETQYF. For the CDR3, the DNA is TGTGCCTGGGCTCACGGGGGGGCAGGGGAGACCCAGTACTTC.

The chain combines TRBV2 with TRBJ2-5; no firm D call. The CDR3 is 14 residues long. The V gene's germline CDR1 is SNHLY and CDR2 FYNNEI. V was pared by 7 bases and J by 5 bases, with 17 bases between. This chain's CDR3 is CASTSWASKETQYF. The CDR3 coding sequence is TGTGCCAGCACCTCCTGGGCCAGTAAGGAGACCCAGTACTTC.

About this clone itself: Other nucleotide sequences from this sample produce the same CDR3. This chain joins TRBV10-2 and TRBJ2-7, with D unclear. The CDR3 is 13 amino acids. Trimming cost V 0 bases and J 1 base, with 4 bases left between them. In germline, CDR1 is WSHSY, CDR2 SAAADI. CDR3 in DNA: TGCGCCAGCAGTGAGTCGGGGTCCTACGAGCAGTACTTC. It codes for CASSESGSYEQYF.

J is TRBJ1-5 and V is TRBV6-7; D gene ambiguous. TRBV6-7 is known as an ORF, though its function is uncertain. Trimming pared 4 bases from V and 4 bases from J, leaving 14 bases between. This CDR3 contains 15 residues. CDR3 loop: CASSSPGSYNQPQHF. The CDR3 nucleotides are TGTGCCAGCAGTTCCCCCGGCAGCTATAATCAGCCCCAGCATTTT.

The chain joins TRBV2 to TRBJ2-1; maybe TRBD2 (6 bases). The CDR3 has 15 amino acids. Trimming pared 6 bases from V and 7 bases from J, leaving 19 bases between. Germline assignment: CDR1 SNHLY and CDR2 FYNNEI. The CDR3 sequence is CASRMSGSYGNEQFF. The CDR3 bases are TGTGCCAGCAGAATGAGCGGGTCATATGGGAATGAGCAGTTCTTC.

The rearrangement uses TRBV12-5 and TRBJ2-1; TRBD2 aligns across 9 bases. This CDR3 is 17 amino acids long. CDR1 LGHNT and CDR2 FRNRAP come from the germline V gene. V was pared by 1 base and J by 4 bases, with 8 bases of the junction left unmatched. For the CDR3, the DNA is TGTGCTAGTGGTTTGGCCCGCGGGGGGGACTTTTACAATGAGCAGTTCTTC. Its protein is CASGLARGGDFYNEQFF. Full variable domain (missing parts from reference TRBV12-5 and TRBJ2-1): DARVTQTPRHKVTEMGQEVTMRCQPILGHNTVFWYRQTMMQGLELLAYFRNRAPLDDSGMPKDRFSAEMPDATLATLKIQPSEPRDSAVYFCASGLARGGDFYNEQFFGPGTRLTVL.

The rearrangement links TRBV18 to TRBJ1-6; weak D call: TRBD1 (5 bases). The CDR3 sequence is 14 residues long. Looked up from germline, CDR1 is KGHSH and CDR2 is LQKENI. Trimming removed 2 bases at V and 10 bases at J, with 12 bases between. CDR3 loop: CASSPVGEGSPLHF. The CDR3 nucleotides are TGTGCCAGCTCACCAGTAGGGGAAGGGTCACCCCTCCACTTT.

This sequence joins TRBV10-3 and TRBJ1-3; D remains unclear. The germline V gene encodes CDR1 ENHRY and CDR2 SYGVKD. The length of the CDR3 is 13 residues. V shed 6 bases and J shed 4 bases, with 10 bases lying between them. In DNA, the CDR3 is TGTGCCATCAGGGAGGAGCCCGGAAACACCATATATTTT. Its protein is CAIREEPGNTIYF.

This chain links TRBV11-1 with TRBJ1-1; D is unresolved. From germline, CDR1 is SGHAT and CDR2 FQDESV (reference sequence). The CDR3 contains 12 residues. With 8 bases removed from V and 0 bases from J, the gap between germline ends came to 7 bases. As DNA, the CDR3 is TGTGCCAGCGCTCTAATGAACACTGAAGCTTTCTTT. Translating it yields CASALMNTEAFF.

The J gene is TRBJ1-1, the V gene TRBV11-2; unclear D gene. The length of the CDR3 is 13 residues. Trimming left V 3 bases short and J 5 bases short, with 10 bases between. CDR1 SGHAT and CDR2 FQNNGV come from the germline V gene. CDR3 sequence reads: CASSFTTRTEAFF. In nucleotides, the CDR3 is TGTGCCAGCAGCTTCACAACCCGTACTGAAGCTTTCTTT. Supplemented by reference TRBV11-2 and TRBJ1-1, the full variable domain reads EAGVAQSPRYKIIEKRQSVAFWCNPISGHATLYWYQQILGQGPKLLIQFQNNGVVDDSQLPKDRFSAERLKGVDSTLKIQPAKLEDSAVYLCASSFTTRTEAFFGQGTRLTVV.

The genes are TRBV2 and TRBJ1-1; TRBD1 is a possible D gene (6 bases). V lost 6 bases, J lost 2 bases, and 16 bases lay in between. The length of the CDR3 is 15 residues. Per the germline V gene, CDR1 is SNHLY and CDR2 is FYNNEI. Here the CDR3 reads CASRGGQATNTEAFF. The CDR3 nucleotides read TGTGCCAGCAGGGGGGGGCAGGCGACAAACACTGAAGCTTTCTTT.

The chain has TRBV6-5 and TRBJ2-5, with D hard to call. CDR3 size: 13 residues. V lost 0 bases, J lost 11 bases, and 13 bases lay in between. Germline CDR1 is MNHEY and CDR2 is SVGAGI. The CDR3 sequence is CASSYSNSGRQYF. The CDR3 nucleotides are TGTGCCAGCAGTTACTCGAACAGTGGTAGGCAGTACTTC.

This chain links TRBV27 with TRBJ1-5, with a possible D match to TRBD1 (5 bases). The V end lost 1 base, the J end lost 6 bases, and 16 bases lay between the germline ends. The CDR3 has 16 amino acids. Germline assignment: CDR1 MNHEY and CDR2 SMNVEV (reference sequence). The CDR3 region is CASSLYGRTRGQPQHF. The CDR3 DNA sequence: TGTGCCAGCAGTTTATATGGGAGGACGAGGGGTCAGCCCCAGCATTTT.

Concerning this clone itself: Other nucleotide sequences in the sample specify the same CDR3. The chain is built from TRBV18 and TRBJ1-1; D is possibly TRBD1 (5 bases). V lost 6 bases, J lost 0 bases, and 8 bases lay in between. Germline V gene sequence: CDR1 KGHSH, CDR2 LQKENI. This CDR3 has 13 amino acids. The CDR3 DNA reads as TGTGCCAGCTCGTCAGGGTTGAACACTGAAGCTTTCTTT. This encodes CASSSGLNTEAFF.

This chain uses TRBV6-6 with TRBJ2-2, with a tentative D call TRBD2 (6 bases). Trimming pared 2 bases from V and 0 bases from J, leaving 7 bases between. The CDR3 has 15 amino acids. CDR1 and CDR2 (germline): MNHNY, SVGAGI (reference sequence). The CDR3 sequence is CASSYRGTNTGELFF. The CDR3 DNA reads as TGTGCCAGCAGTTACCGGGGGACGAACACCGGGGAGCTGTTTTTT.

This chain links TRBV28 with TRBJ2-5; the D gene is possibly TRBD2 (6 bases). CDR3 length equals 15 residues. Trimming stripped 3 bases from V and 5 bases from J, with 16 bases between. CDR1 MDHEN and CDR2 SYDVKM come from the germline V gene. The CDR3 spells CASSFNPGGIETQYF. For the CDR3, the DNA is TGTGCCAGCAGTTTTAACCCCGGGGGAATCGAGACCCAGTACTTC.